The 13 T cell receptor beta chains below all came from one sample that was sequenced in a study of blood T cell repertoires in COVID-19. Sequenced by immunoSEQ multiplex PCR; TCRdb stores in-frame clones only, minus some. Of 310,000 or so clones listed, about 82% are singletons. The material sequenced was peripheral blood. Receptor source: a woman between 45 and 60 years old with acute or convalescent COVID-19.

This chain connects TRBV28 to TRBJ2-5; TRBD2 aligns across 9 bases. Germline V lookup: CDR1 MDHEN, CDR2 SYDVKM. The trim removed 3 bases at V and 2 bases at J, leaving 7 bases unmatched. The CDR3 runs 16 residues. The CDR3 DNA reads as TGTGCCAGCAGTTTCCGCCGGACTAGCGCTCAAGAGACCCAGTACTTC. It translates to CASSFRRTSAQETQYF. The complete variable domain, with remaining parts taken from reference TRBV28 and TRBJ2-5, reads DVKVTQSSRYLVKRTGEKVFLECVQDMDHENMFWYRQDPGLGLRLIYFSYDVKMKEKGDIPEGYSVSREKKERFSLILESASTNQTSMYLCASSFRRTSAQETQYFGPGTRLLVL.

CDR3 coding DNA: TGTGCCAGCTCACTGGGACAGACGAACACTGAAGCTTTCTTT. As protein: CASSLGQTNTEAFF. The chain couples TRBV18 to TRBJ1-1; 7 bases agree with TRBD1. This CDR3 comprises 14 residues. After removal of 4 bases from V and 1 base from J, the junction contained 3 bases not matched to a gene. CDR1 is KGHSH and CDR2 is LQKENI in the germline V gene.

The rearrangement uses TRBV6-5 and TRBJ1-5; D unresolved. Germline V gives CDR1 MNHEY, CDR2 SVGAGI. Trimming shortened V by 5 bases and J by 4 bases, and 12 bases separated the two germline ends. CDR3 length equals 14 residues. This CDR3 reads CASSRESQNQPQHF. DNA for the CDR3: TGTGCCAGCAGTCGGGAGAGTCAAAATCAGCCCCAGCATTTT.

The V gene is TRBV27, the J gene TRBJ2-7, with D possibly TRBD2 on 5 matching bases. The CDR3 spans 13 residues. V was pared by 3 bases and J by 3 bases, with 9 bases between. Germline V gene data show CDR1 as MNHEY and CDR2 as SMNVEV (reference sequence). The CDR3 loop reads CASSLVANYEQYF. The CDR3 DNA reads TGTGCCAGCAGTTTGGTAGCGAACTACGAGCAGTACTTC.

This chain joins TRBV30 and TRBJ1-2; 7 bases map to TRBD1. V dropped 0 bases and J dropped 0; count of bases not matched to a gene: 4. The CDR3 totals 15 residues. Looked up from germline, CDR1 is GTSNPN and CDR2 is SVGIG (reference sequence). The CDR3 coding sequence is TGTGCCTGGAGTGTAGGGCAGGGGGCTAACTATGGCTACACCTTC. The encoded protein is CAWSVGQGANYGYTF.

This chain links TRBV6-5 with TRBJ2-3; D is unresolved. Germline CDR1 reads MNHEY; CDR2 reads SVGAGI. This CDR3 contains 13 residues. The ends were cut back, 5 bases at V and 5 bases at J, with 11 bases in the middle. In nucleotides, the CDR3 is TGTGCCAGCAGTACGACGAGGAAAGATACGCAGTATTTT. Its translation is CASSTTRKDTQYF.

CDR3 nucleotide sequence: TGTGCCAGCACCGATAACCCTGGGACAGGGGGTGGATCACCCCTCCACTTT. Translated: CASTDNPGTGGGSPLHF. The V gene is TRBV9, the J gene TRBJ1-6; 11 nucleotides align to TRBD1. The V and J ends lost 6 bases and 10 bases, in that order; junction bases with no gene match: 15. The CDR3 has 17 residues. CDR1 is SGDLS and CDR2 is YYNGEE in the germline V gene.

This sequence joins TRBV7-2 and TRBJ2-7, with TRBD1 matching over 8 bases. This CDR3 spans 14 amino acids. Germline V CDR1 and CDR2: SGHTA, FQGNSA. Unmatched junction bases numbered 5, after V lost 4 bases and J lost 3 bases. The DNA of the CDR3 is TGTGCCAGCAGCTCAGGGACAGGAAACTACGAGCAGTACTTC. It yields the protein CASSSGTGNYEQYF.

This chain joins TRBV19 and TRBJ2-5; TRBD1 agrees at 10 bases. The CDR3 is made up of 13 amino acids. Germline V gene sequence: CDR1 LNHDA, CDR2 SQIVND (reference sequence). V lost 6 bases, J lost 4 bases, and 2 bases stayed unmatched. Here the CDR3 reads CASRRDRGETQYF. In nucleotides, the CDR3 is TGTGCCAGTAGAAGGGACAGGGGAGAGACCCAGTACTTC.

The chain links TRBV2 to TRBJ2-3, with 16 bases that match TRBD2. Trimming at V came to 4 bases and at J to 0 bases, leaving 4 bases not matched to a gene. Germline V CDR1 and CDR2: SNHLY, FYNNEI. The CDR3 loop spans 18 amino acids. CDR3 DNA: TGTGCCAGCAGTGCGACGGGACTAGCGGGAGGGAGCACAGATACGCAGTATTTT. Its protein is CASSATGLAGGSTDTQYF.

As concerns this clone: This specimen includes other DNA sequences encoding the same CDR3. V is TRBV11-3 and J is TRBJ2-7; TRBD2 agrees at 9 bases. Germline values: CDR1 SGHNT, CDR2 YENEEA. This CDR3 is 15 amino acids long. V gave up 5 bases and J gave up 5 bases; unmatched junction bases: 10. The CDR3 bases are TGTGCCAGCAGCCCGGGGGCTAGCGGGATGAACGAGCAGTACTTC. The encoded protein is CASSPGASGMNEQYF. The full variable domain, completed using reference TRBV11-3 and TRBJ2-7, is EAGVVQSPRYKIIEKKQPVAFWCNPISGHNTLYWYLQNLGQGPELLIRYENEEAVDDSQLPKDRFSAERLKGVDSTLKIQPAELGDSAVYLCASSPGASGMNEQYFGPGTRLTVT.

The CDR3 protein is CSAAQGWSYTF. The CDR3 bases are TGCAGTGCGGCACAGGGTTGGAGCTACACCTTC. V gene TRBV20-1 combines with J gene TRBJ1-2; possibly TRBD1 for D (6 bases). This CDR3 is built from 11 residues. The V gene lost 6 bases and the J gene lost 9 bases, with 14 bases spanning the gap. CDR1 is DFQATT, CDR2 SNEGSKA, per germline (reference sequence).

The CDR3 bases are TGTGCCAGCAGCTTTTGGACGGGAAAGGATGGCTACACCTTC. Amino acid sequence: CASSFWTGKDGYTF. This rearrangement joins TRBV7-2 to TRBJ1-2; no reliable D call. Per germline, CDR1 SGHTA and CDR2 FQGNSA. V was clipped by 3 bases and J by 6 bases, with 14 bases between them. This CDR3 comprises 14 residues.